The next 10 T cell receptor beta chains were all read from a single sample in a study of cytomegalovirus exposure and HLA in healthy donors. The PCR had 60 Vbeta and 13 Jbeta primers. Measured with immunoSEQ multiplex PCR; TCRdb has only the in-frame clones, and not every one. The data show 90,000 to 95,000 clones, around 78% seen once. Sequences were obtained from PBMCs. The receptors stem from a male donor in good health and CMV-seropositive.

Here the CDR3 reads CASSLERGNNSPLHF. The CDR3 region has the DNA TGTGCCAGCTCTCTTGAACGGGGGAATAATTCACCCCTCCACTTT. This chain joins TRBV18 and TRBJ1-6; D possibly corresponds to TRBD1 (5 bases). The germline gives CDR1 KGHSH, CDR2 LQKENI. Trimming pared 6 bases from V and 5 bases from J, leaving 14 bases between. CDR3 length: 15 amino acids.

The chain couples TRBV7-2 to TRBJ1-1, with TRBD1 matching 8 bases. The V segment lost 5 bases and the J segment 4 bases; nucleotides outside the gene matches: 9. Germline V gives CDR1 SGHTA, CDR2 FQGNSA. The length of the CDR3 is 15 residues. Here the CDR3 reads CASSVVTGAGTEAFF. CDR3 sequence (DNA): TGTGCCAGCAGCGTAGTGACAGGGGCTGGCACTGAAGCTTTCTTT.

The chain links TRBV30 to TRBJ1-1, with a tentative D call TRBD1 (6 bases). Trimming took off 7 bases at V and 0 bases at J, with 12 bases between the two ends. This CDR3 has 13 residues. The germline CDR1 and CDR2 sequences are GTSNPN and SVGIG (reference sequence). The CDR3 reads CASGTLMNTEAFF. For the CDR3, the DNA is TGTGCCTCCGGGACACTCATGAACACTGAAGCTTTCTTT. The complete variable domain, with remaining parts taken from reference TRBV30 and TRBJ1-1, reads SQTIHQWPATLVQPVGSPLSLECTVEGTSNPNLYWYRQAAGRGLQLLFYSVGIGQISSEVPQNLSASRPQDRQFILSSKKLLLSDSGFYLCASGTLMNTEAFFGQGTRLTVV.

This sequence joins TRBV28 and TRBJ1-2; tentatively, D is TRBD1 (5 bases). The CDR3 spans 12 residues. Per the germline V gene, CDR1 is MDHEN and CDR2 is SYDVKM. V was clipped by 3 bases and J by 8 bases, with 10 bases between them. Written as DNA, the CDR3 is TGTGCCAGCAGTTTCGGGGGTGAGGGCTACACCTTC. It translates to CASSFGGEGYTF.

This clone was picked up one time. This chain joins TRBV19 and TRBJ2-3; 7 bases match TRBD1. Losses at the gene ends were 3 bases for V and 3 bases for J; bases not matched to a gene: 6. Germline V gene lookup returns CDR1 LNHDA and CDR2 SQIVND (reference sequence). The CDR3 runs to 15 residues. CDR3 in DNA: TGTGCCAGTAGTATTGGCAGGGGGTGGACAGATACGCAGTATTTT. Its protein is CASSIGRGWTDTQYF.

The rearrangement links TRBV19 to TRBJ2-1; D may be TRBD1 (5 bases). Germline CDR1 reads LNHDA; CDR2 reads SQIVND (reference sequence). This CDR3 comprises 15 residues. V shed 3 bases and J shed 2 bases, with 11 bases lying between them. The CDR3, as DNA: TGTGCCAGTAGTATCGACAGCCTCACCTACAATGAGCAGTTCTTC. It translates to CASSIDSLTYNEQFF.

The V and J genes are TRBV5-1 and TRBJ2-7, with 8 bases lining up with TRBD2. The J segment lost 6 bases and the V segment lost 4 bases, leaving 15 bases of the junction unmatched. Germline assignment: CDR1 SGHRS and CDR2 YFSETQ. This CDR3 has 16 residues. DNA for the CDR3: TGCGCCAGCAGCCAAGACGTTGGGGCAGGGACTAGCGAGCAGTACTTC. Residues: CASSQDVGAGTSEQYF.

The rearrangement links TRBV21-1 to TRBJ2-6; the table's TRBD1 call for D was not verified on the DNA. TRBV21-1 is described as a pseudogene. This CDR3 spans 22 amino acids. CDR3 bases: TGTGCCAGCAGCAAAGGGCTCATGAGGGGACAGGGAAGTATCTCTGGGGCCAACGTCCTGACTTTC. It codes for CASSKGLMRGQGSISGANVLTF.

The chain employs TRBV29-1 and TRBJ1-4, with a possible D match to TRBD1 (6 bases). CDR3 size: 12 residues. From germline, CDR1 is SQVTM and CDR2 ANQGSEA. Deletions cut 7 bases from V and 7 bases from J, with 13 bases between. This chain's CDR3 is CSAGGGREKLFF. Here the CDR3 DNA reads TGCAGCGCCGGGGGGGGCCGTGAAAAACTGTTTTTT. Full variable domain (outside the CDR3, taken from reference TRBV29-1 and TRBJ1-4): SAVISQKPSRDICQRGTSLTIQCQVDSQVTMMFWYRQQPGQSLTLIATANQGSEATYESGFVIDKFPISRPNLTFSTLTVSNMSPEDSSIYLCSAGGGREKLFFGSGTQLSVL.

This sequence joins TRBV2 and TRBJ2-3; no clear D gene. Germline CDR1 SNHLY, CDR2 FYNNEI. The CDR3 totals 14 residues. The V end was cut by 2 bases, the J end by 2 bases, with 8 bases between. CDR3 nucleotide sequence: TGTGCCAGCAGTGAATATGGAGTCACAGATACGCAGTATTTT. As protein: CASSEYGVTDTQYF.